This T cell receptor beta chain was documented in a study of CD8 T cells in Susac syndrome (dated by TCRdb to the late 2010s). Some background on the complete study: Among the Susac syndrome patients who were sequenced, clinically active disease was present in 5 or 6 and clinical remission was observed in roughly eight. At the time of blood withdrawal, Susac syndrome patients were either therapy-naive, taking corticosteroids (with some also receiving IVIg), or on IVIg alone. Repertoire sequencing was used to test whether CD8+ T cell activation and differentiation in Susac syndrome was antigen driven. On the study overall, not on this receptor specifically: The TCR sequencing and HLA analysis was acknowledged to have included a relatively small number of individuals. No clonal expansion was detected in the CD4+ T cell repertoire of Susac syndrome patients.

Details on this clonotype: Its antigen remains unidentified. No much larger clone is present one base from it, and per-base qualities are unavailable.

Peripheral blood CD8+ and CD4+ T cells from healthy donors, Susac syndrome patients and multiple sclerosis patients were profiled by high-throughput TCR beta sequencing. Recently defined diagnostic criteria for definite or probable disease were met by the Susac syndrome patients. Bulk CD8+ and CD4+ T cells were purified by magnetic negative isolation, whereas CD8+ TEMRA cells were enriched by FACS. Blood was collected in EDTA tubes and processed within 24 hours, with PBMCs isolated through density gradient centrifugation. PBMCs intended for TCR sequencing were cryopreserved in liquid nitrogen and thawed later in a water bath at 37 degrees C. The sorted or isolated CD4+, CD8+ and CD8+ TEMRA cells had a purity of 90% or higher. RNA was extracted using the RNeasy kit, and roughly 0.45 to 1 ug of the RNA was reverse transcribed with random hexamers. The immunoSEQ multiplex PCR assay, covering 54 Vbeta and 13 Jbeta segments, was used to amplify TCR beta CDR3 regions. To correct PCR amplification bias, a synthetic template baseline was used for both primer optimization and computational correction. The original methods were these. Only productive sequences were kept, with reads annotated to V, D and J genes according to IMGT and analyzed in immunoSEQ Analyzer. Clonality was computed as one minus Shannon entropy normalized by log2 of the number of productive unique sequences. For each patient and control, public and private clones were evaluated within the 100 most prevalent clones. A clone was defined as Susac-specific if it was absent from the healthy and MS cohorts, from 1052 published viral clones and from other ImmuneACCESS disease sequences. The raw public reads went through TCRdb reprocessing: fastp at Q25, MiXCR clone calling, in-frame beta chains kept. When rows share a CDR3 protein, they turn into one entry using the most common DNA and genes. What appears here as the V and J calls and clone size reflects TCRdb's work, not the paper's. A total of roughly 250,000 distinct CDR3 sequences appear in this sample, 90% to 97% of them only once. The ten largest clones capture under 0.12% of the sample.

The CDR3 holds 14 amino acids from the cysteine to the phenylalanine. Of the read, only the CDR3 DNA is kept; its 42 bases are in frame from base 1. The germline V gene encodes CDR1 SGHTA and CDR2 FQGNSA. For this chain, trimming is 3 bases at the V end and 3 bases at the J end, and the number of junction bases without a gene match is 0. This clonotype originated in a human donor with Susac syndrome. Input material: CD4+ T cells from PBMCs. The sequence joins TRBV7-2 to TRBJ1-3; 9 central nucleotides agree with TRBD1. DNA sequence: TGTGCCAGCAGCTTGGGACAGGGTGGAAACACCATATATTTT. Translated, this is CASSLGQGGNTIYF.